Described below is a single TCR beta chain sequence and its context. Its cognate antigen is unknown. This sample is drawn from a study of a mutant IDH1 vaccine in newly diagnosed glioma. Looking at the study overall: V12 came at week 35, V13 at week 47.

TCRdb's table, derived via immunoSEQ multiplex PCR, lists solely in-frame clones and lacks some. The table has approximately 56,000 clones, approximately 65% seen once. As to time point: week 47, end of study. With topical imiquimod, each dose of the vaccine consisted of 300 ug of mutant IDH1 20-mer peptide. With 0 bases removed from V and 1 base from J, the gap between germline ends came to 10 bases. Germline CDR1 is SGDLS and CDR2 is YYNGEE. The CDR3 covers 15 residues. The sample here was peripheral blood mononuclear cells (PBMCs), taken from a glioma patient whose treatment included an IDH1 peptide vaccine. This chain connects TRBV9 to TRBJ2-5, with D perhaps being TRBD1 or TRBD2 (6 bases each). The sequence derives from a man in his forties with glioma. Some clones in this sample may be carry-over from other donors' samples. CDR3 region: CASSVVGGSQETQYF. The CDR3 DNA is TGTGCCAGCAGCGTAGTGGGGGGCTCCCAAGAGACCCAGTACTTC.